The next 8 T cell receptor beta chains were all read from a single sample in a study of beta chain features in type 1 diabetes (dated by TCRdb to the late 2010s). Libraries came from the immunoSEQ multiplex PCR assay. The entire isolated RNA was reverse transcribed using the High Capacity cDNA Reverse Transcription Kit, and thus expressed TCRB transcripts were sequenced. Not all clones reach the TCRdb copy of this immuneACCESS table, which keeps in-frame sequences only. Checked studies attribute under half of the gap to unresolved V genes and leave the rest unexplained. The sample table records roughly 250,000 clones; around 68% of these occur just once. The biggest ten clones account for around 0.05% of the sample. The sample comprised naive CD4+ T cells from blood. Per the publication, the cell subset or site label means: true naive CD4+ T cells. All receptors come from a young man in good health.

The chain links TRBV29-1 to TRBJ1-2; 9 nucleotides line up with TRBD1. V dropped 4 bases and J dropped 4; count of bases not matched to a gene: 4. Germline CDR1 and CDR2: SQVTM and ANQGSEA. The CDR3 has 13 residues. CDR3 in DNA: TGCAGCGTTGGGGGACAGGGAACCTATGGCTACACCTTC. Translation: CSVGGQGTYGYTF.

This clone was seen a handful of times. The V call is TRBV21-1, the J call TRBJ2-7; no DNA check was done on the table's D call, TRBD1. TRBV21-1 is recorded as a pseudogene. The CDR3 runs to 13 residues. CDR3: CASSKDRAHEQYF. Written as DNA, the CDR3 is TGTGCCAGCAGCAAGGACAGGGCCCACGAGCAGTACTTC.

This rearrangement joins TRBV9 to TRBJ2-5; a possible D gene is TRBD2 (5 bases). Germline assignment: CDR1 SGDLS and CDR2 YYNGEE. The CDR3 has 16 residues. The V end was cut by 1 base, the J end by 1 base, with 14 bases between. DNA for the CDR3: TGTGCCAGCAGCGTAAGCGGCGAGATCTTCCAAGAGACCCAGTACTTC. Its protein is CASSVSGEIFQETQYF.

The chain joins TRBV7-6 to TRBJ2-1, with TRBD2 identical over 7 bases. The CDR3 runs to 16 residues. CDR1 is SGHVS, CDR2 FNYEAQ, per germline. V shed 4 bases and J 8 bases; nucleotides not matched to a gene: 14. The CDR3: CASSSAKAGVRYEQFF. The CDR3 DNA reads TGTGCCAGCAGCTCCGCCAAGGCGGGAGTACGGTATGAGCAGTTCTTC.

V usage is TRBV14 and J usage is TRBJ1-1; no clear D gene. Germline assignment: CDR1 SGHDN and CDR2 FVKESK. Deletions cut 1 base from V and 5 bases from J, with 5 bases between. The CDR3 contains 12 residues. In nucleotides, the CDR3 is TGTGCCAGCAGCCAAGGAGGAACTGAAGCTTTCTTT. This encodes CASSQGGTEAFF.

The chain recombines TRBV29-1 with TRBJ2-2, with D unclear. This CDR3 is 12 amino acids long. Trimming removed 5 bases at V and 3 bases at J, with 7 bases between. Germline V lookup: CDR1 SQVTM, CDR2 ANQGSEA. In nucleotides, the CDR3 is TGCAGCGTTCTGAAGGACACCGGGGAGCTGTTTTTT. Translated: CSVLKDTGELFF.

The chain has TRBV29-1 and TRBJ2-1, with 13 bases fitting TRBD2. The CDR3 length is 16 residues. The junction had 9 bases not matched to a gene; V was cut back by 6 bases and J by 4 bases. CDR1 and CDR2 (germline): SQVTM, ANQGSEA. CDR3 coding DNA: TGCAGCGTGGGCCCGGGACTAGCGGGACCTTACAATGAGCAGTTCTTC. The encoded protein is CSVGPGLAGPYNEQFF.

In this sample, this clone turned up once. This chain uses TRBV6-1 with TRBJ1-2, with a possible D match to TRBD1 (6 bases). The V gene's germline CDR1 is MNHNS and CDR2 SASEGT. The germline V and J ends were trimmed by 0 bases and 4 bases, with 15 bases remaining between them. This CDR3 comprises 16 residues. CDR3 bases: TGTGCCAGCAGTGAAGCCGGGGGGCGCGATGGCTATGGCTACACCTTC. It codes for CASSEAGGRDGYGYTF.